The sequence of this T cell receptor beta chain was determined in a study of blood T cells in healthy people across ages. The V gene's germline CDR1 is LNHDA and CDR2 SQIVND (reference sequence). This CDR3 contains 11 residues. Trimming took off 10 bases at V and 7 bases at J, with 11 bases between the two ends. Through a sample-barcoded 5' primer and a J-beta primer mix, a second PCR was run for roughly 6 to 11 cycles. In TCRdb, the 5' RACE reads were re-called with MiXCR into one record per CDR3 protein. The table has around 970,000 distinct CDR3 sequences, roughly 51% seen once. Sample: blood. The receptor was isolated from a woman aged 55-70 years in good health. The chain links TRBV19 to TRBJ2-1; D is undetermined. CDR3 nucleotides: TGTGCCATCGTTAGTTCAAATGAGCAGTTCTTC. It is translated as CAIVSSNEQFF.